The 26 T cell receptor beta chains below all came from one sample that was sequenced in a study of identical twins. In TCRdb, the 5' RACE reads were re-called with MiXCR into one record per CDR3 protein. The sample records approximately 550,000 distinct CDR3 sequences, about 20% being singletons. These data also formed part of another study, on yellow fever vaccine responses in identical twins.

Sequenced material: CD4+ T cells sorted from blood. The receptors shown here come from a young woman in good health.

This chain connects TRBV20-1 to TRBJ1-1; weak D call: TRBD1 (6 bases). The CDR3 spans 13 residues. Looked up from germline, CDR1 is DFQATT and CDR2 is SNEGSKA (reference sequence). Deletions cut 5 bases from V and 1 base from J, with 11 bases between. The CDR3 reads CSAVDSGNTEAFF. DNA for the CDR3: TGCAGTGCTGTGGACAGCGGGAACACTGAAGCTTTCTTT.

This clonotype was picked up a small number of times. The chain employs TRBV7-9 and TRBJ1-2, with 8 bases aligning to TRBD1. CDR3 length equals 16 residues. The V segment lost 5 bases and the J segment 4 bases; nucleotides outside the gene matches: 12. Germline V CDR1 and CDR2: SEHNR, FQNEAQ (reference sequence). The CDR3 protein is CASSRVTGGQAYGYTF. In DNA, the CDR3 is TGTGCCAGCAGCCGCGTCACAGGGGGGCAGGCCTATGGCTACACCTTC. Full variable domain (outside the CDR3, taken from reference TRBV7-9 and TRBJ1-2): DTGVSQNPRHKITKRGQNVTFRCDPISEHNRLYWYRQTLGQGPEFLTYFQNEAQLEKSRLLSDRFSAERPKGSFSTLEIQRTEQGDSAMYLCASSRVTGGQAYGYTFGSGTRLTVV.

This clonotype was recorded a few times. V usage is TRBV5-6 and J usage is TRBJ1-2; 9 bases are a match to TRBD1. CDR1 is SGHDT and CDR2 is YYEEEE in the germline V gene. The CDR3 totals 15 residues. Trimming took 2 bases from V and 2 from J; bases not matched to a gene: 4. CDR3 sequence: CASSFSGTGNYGYTF. The CDR3 DNA sequence: TGTGCCAGCAGCTTCTCAGGGACAGGGAACTATGGCTACACCTTC.

The V call is TRBV4-1, the J call TRBJ2-1, with 12 bases identical to TRBD2. V was pared by 4 bases and J by 6 bases, with 7 bases of the junction left unmatched. From germline, CDR1 is MGHRA and CDR2 YSYEKL. This CDR3 is built from 16 residues. The CDR3 is CASSLSRTSGANEQFF. CDR3 nucleotides: TGCGCCAGCAGCCTATCTCGGACTAGCGGGGCCAATGAGCAGTTCTTC.

The chain uses TRBV5-1 and TRBJ1-2; D is unresolved. Germline lookup yields CDR1 SGHRS and CDR2 YFSETQ. Trimming took off 4 bases at V and 5 bases at J, with 21 bases between the two ends. This CDR3 region has 16 residues. As DNA, the CDR3 is TGCGCCAGCAGCCTGCCGGCCAAGACGCGGGCGTATGGCTACACCTTC. This sequence encodes CASSLPAKTRAYGYTF.

The sample holds a few counts of this clonotype. The genes are TRBV29-1 and TRBJ2-7; D is unresolved. This CDR3 spans 13 amino acids. Trimming removed 5 bases from V and 0 bases from J, with 11 bases in between. Germline V CDR1 and CDR2: SQVTM, ANQGSEA. The CDR3 nucleotides are TGCAGCGTTCGGACCTCGAGCTCCTACGAGCAGTACTTC. Translating it yields CSVRTSSSYEQYF.

This clonotype has just a few counts. The chain uses TRBV18 and TRBJ1-4; unclear D gene. Trimming shortened V by 10 bases and J by 7 bases, and 10 bases separated the two germline ends. Germline CDR1 reads KGHSH; CDR2 reads LQKENI. The CDR3 contains 11 residues. The CDR3 DNA sequence: TGTGCCACCGGCCATACTGAAAAACTGTTTTTT. This encodes CATGHTEKLFF.

The V gene is TRBV7-2, the J gene TRBJ2-1; TRBD1 is a possible D gene (6 bases). CDR1 and CDR2 from the germline V gene are SGHTA and FQGNSA. The CDR3 contains 16 residues. Trimming took 5 bases from V and 0 from J, leaving 14 bases between them. CDR3 coding DNA: TGTGCCAGCAGCAAGGGACAATTGAGCTCCTACAATGAGCAGTTCTTC. Amino acids: CASSKGQLSSYNEQFF.

This clonotype was seen repeatedly, ten times or more. The chain is built from TRBV12-3 or TRBV12-4 and TRBJ1-1, with D unresolved. V was shortened by 6 bases and J by 4 bases, with 9 bases between the two germline ends. The CDR3 totals 12 residues. The CDR3 is CASSPRGTEAFF. CDR3 coding DNA: TGTGCCAGCAGCCCAAGAGGCACTGAAGCTTTCTTT.

The J gene is TRBJ1-1, the V gene TRBV5-1, with 7 bases that match TRBD1. Looked up from germline, CDR1 is SGHRS and CDR2 is YFSETQ. The CDR3 is made up of 15 amino acids. The trim removed 3 bases at V and 1 base at J, leaving 6 bases unmatched. Here the CDR3 reads CASSSTGSSNTEAFF. CDR3 nucleotide sequence: TGCGCCAGCAGCTCGACAGGGTCCTCGAACACTGAAGCTTTCTTT. The variable domain in full, with the rest retrieved from reference TRBV5-1 and TRBJ1-1, is KAGVTQTPRYLIKTRGQQVTLSCSPISGHRSVSWYQQTPGQGLQFLFEYFSETQRNKGNFPGRFSGRQFSNSRSEMNVSTLELGDSALYLCASSSTGSSNTEAFFGQGTRLTVV.

CDR3 DNA: TGTGCCAGCAGCCAGAACCCTAGCGGGAGAAGTAGGGGTAAATCCTACGAGCAGTACTTC. Encoded protein: CASSQNPSGRSRGKSYEQYF. The chain has TRBV4-2 and TRBJ2-7, with TRBD2 matching over 10 bases. V shed 3 bases and J 1 base; nucleotides not matched to a gene: 18. The CDR3 loop spans 20 amino acids. The germline gives CDR1 LGHNA, CDR2 YNFKEQ.

Only one count was recorded for this clonotype. The CDR3 DNA reads TGTGCCAGCAAGGGGGCTGCCGTGAACACTGAAGCTTTCTTT. This sequence encodes CASKGAAVNTEAFF. J is TRBJ1-1 and V is TRBV2; TRBD1 aligns across 7 bases. The germline gives CDR1 SNHLY, CDR2 FYNNEI. The CDR3 is 14 residues long. Losses at the gene ends were 7 bases for V and 0 bases for J; bases not matched to a gene: 5. Supplemented by reference TRBV2 and TRBJ1-1, the full variable domain reads EPEVTQTPSHQVTQMGQEVILRCVPISNHLYFYWYRQILGQKVEFLVSFYNNEISEKSEIFDDQFSVERPDGSNFTLKIRSTKLEDSAMYFCASKGAAVNTEAFFGQGTRLTVV.

The chain is built from TRBV12-3 or TRBV12-4 and TRBJ1-5; the D gene is possibly TRBD1 (5 bases). The CDR3 length is 15 residues. The V gene lost 2 bases and the J gene lost 2 bases, with 10 bases spanning the gap. This chain's CDR3 is CASSLNWGGNQPQHF. CDR3 sequence (DNA): TGTGCCAGCAGTTTAAATTGGGGCGGCAATCAGCCCCAGCATTTT.

This clonotype was seen only a few times. The chain is built from TRBV12-3 or TRBV12-4 and TRBJ1-1; D ambiguous. The CDR3 contains 14 residues. Trimming removed 2 bases from V and 1 base from J, with 8 bases in between. CDR3 sequence: CASSLRQTNTEAFF. The CDR3 DNA reads as TGTGCCAGCAGTTTAAGGCAGACGAACACTGAAGCTTTCTTT.

This clonotype was counted many times. The chain couples TRBV24-1 to TRBJ2-2; D unresolved. Germline lookup yields CDR1 KGHDR and CDR2 SFDVKD. The CDR3 is made up of 16 amino acids. The V end lost 2 bases, the J end lost 2 bases, and 11 bases lay between the germline ends. CDR3 in DNA: TGTGCCACCAGTGATTCATGGACCACAAACACCGGGGAGCTGTTTTTT. Its protein is CATSDSWTTNTGELFF.

There are a few counts of this clonotype. This rearrangement joins TRBV20-1 to TRBJ2-7; TRBD2 aligns across 10 bases. This CDR3 spans 15 amino acids. V was clipped by 3 bases and J by 4 bases; unmatched bases: 9. Looked up from germline, CDR1 is DFQATT and CDR2 is SNEGSKA (reference sequence). This CDR3 is CSARPSGSSRYEQYF. The CDR3 nucleotides are TGCAGTGCTAGGCCTAGCGGGAGTAGTAGGTACGAGCAGTACTTC.

On this clonotype itself: The junction does not match germline at one end; this may be a read error. The chain joins TRBV10-3 to TRBJ2-1; 13 positions agree with TRBD2. Germline loops: CDR1 ENHRY, CDR2 SYGVKD. The length of the CDR3 is 19 residues. The CDR3 DNA reads TGTGCCCTCAGTTTAGTGCCGGGTGGGGGACTAGCGGGGATGTATGAGCAGTTCTTC. Protein product: CALSLVPGGGLAGMYEQFF.

There are a few counts of this clonotype. The V and J genes are TRBV11-2 and TRBJ2-1; D is possibly TRBD1 (6 bases). The CDR3 is made up of 15 amino acids. Germline CDR1 SGHAT, CDR2 FQNNGV. Trimming cost V 6 bases and J 2 bases, with 14 bases left between them. CDR3 sequence (DNA): TGTGCCAGCAGGCGACCAGGGGCTACCTACAATGAGCAGTTCTTC. This sequence encodes CASRRPGATYNEQFF.

This chain links TRBV6-5 with TRBJ1-3; a weak D match, TRBD1 (5 bases). Trimming removed 2 bases from V and 4 bases from J, with 9 bases in between. CDR3 length equals 14 residues. Germline CDR1 MNHEY, CDR2 SVGAGI. DNA for the CDR3: TGTGCCAGCAGTTACCGGGACGCCGGAAACACCATATATTTT. Amino acid sequence: CASSYRDAGNTIYF.

This clonotype has a handful of counts. This chain uses TRBV25-1 with TRBJ1-4; 8 bases match TRBD1. This CDR3 region has 17 residues. The germline V gene encodes CDR1 MGHDK and CDR2 SYGVNS. V gave up 1 base and J gave up 2 bases; unmatched junction bases: 6. CDR3 protein: CASSESDRGGTNEKLFF. Written as DNA, the CDR3 is TGTGCCAGCAGTGAATCCGACAGGGGAGGGACTAATGAAAAACTGTTTTTT.

This clonotype was seen more than once but under ten times. This rearrangement joins TRBV24-1 to TRBJ2-2; D remains ambiguous. CDR1 is KGHDR, CDR2 SFDVKD, per germline. V shed 3 bases and J shed 1 base, with 8 bases lying between them. The CDR3 is made up of 15 amino acids. The CDR3 bases are TGTGCCACCAGTGATCCCGGACGGAACACCGGGGAGCTGTTTTTT. Amino acid sequence: CATSDPGRNTGELFF.

The rearrangement uses TRBV4-1 and TRBJ2-2, with 16 positions matching TRBD2. V lost 4 bases to trimming and J lost 6 bases; unmatched junction nucleotides: 2. Looked up from germline, CDR1 is MGHRA and CDR2 is YSYEKL. CDR3 length equals 16 residues. The CDR3 bases are TGCGCCAGCAGCCTGGGACTAGCGGGAGGGCCCGGGGAGCTGTTTTTT. Translation gives CASSLGLAGGPGELFF.

This clonotype came up many times. Here the CDR3 reads CASSLGGTVSYNEQFF. CDR3 coding DNA: TGCGCCAGCAGCTTGGGGGGGACGGTCTCCTACAATGAGCAGTTCTTC. The genes are TRBV5-1 and TRBJ2-1; possibly TRBD1 or TRBD2 for D (5 bases each). V lost 0 bases and J 0 bases, leaving 10 bases between the germline ends. The germline V gene encodes CDR1 SGHRS and CDR2 YFSETQ. The CDR3 has 16 amino acids.

V and J are TRBV10-3 and TRBJ2-3, with 8 bases lining up with TRBD1. CDR3 length equals 16 residues. V shed 1 base and J 6 bases; nucleotides not matched to a gene: 9. Germline lookup yields CDR1 ENHRY and CDR2 SYGVKD. The CDR3 loop is CAISELGQGMHDTQYF. CDR3 nucleotides: TGTGCCATCAGTGAGTTAGGACAGGGCATGCATGATACGCAGTATTTT.

The chain combines TRBV7-8 with TRBJ2-1, with a weak D call TRBD2 (5 bases). This CDR3 comprises 14 residues. Trimming removed 1 base from V and 9 bases from J, with 13 bases in between. Germline V gives CDR1 SGHVS, CDR2 FQNEAQ. The CDR3 coding sequence is TGTGCCAGCAGCTTAGGACGGGATAAAATTGAGCAGTTCTTC. It translates to CASSLGRDKIEQFF.

The chain carries TRBV20-1 and TRBJ1-1; no clear D. Trimming took 6 bases from V and 1 from J, leaving 12 bases between them. Germline lookup yields CDR1 DFQATT and CDR2 SNEGSKA (reference sequence). CDR3 length: 13 amino acids. This CDR3 is CSASPGGNTEAFF. In DNA form, the CDR3 reads TGCAGTGCCTCCCCTGGAGGGAACACTGAAGCTTTCTTT.